This T cell receptor (beta chain) was identified during a study of CD8 T cells in ankylosing spondylitis. TCRdb processed the 5' RACE reads anew with MiXCR; each CDR3 protein has one entry. The sample gives about 160,000 distinct CDR3 sequences, around 18% of which show up once; about 8.2% is in the top ten. This clonotype turned up a few times. CDR1 is SGHNT and CDR2 is YYREEE in the germline V gene (reference sequence). V was pared by 1 base and J by 1 base, with 11 bases between. The CDR3 totals 15 residues. The clonotype comes from a male donor with ankylosing spondylitis or in good health (not recorded which). Sequencing was performed on blood, either unsorted or a sorted T cell fraction (not recorded which). The chain is built from TRBV5-4 and TRBJ2-5, with D unclear. CDR3 in amino acids: CASSLIGKTQETQYF. The CDR3 DNA reads TGTGCCAGCAGCTTGATTGGGAAGACCCAAGAGACCCAGTACTTC.